Described below is a single T cell receptor (beta chain) sequence and its context. Libraries were prepared by immunoSEQ multiplex PCR; TCRdb keeps only in-frame clonotypes and omits some of them. The top ten hold 7.9% of the sample, which has about 49,000 clones, 75% to 80% seen once. The data originate from a study of OX40 agonist ivuxolimab in advanced cancers. Overall study context: Hepatocellular carcinoma, melanoma, renal cell or head and neck cancer affected the dose-escalation patients.

The sample consisted of CD4+ or CD8+ T cells sorted from blood, taken in a trial of the OX40 agonist ivuxolimab. The source of this sequence is an adult with an advanced solid tumor such as melanoma, head and neck, liver or kidney cancer.

The CDR3 DNA is TGTGCCAGCAGCTTTGCGGGGACTAATGAAAAACTGTTTTTT. This encodes CASSFAGTNEKLFF. The V gene is TRBV5-4, the J gene TRBJ1-4; no clear D. Germline V gene lookup returns CDR1 SGHNT and CDR2 YYREEE (reference sequence). Trimming took off 2 bases at V and 2 bases at J, with 7 bases between the two ends. CDR3 length: 14 amino acids.